This TCR beta chain is drawn from a study of blood T cells in healthy people across ages. Study details: When template switching was applied, about one barcoded beta molecule was captured per two T cells. Study results and caveats: Long-lived donors carried more naive CD4+ cells and greater diversity than aged donors.

The CDR3 contains 17 residues. Trimming cost V 1 base and J 4 bases, with 17 bases left between them. Germline values: CDR1 MNHNS, CDR2 SASEGT. A second about 7 to 11 cycle PCR used barcoded and J-beta primers. Each cDNA molecule was tagged by a template-switch adaptor that had 12 random nucleotides. From the 5' RACE reads, TCRdb called clonotypes with MiXCR, one entry per CDR3 protein. Among 1 million or so distinct CDR3 sequences listed, 25% were seen once. To note about this clonotype: What it binds is unknown.

These data were likewise used in another study, on T cells of mothers and their children. As reported in that work: Once extracted, all RNA went into cDNA synthesis at approximately 1.5 ug per 15 ul.

V gene TRBV6-1 combines with J gene TRBJ1-5, with D maybe TRBD1 (6 bases). Sequenced input: blood. This clonotype originated in a girl aged 2-15 years in good health. This CDR3 reads CASSEVLGQPNNQPQHF. CDR3 DNA: TGTGCCAGCAGTGAAGTCCTAGGACAGCCGAATAATCAGCCCCAGCATTTT.